This is a list of T cell receptor beta chains from one sample in a study of blood T cell repertoires in COVID-19. Sequencing used immunoSEQ multiplex PCR; TCRdb keeps in-frame clones, though not all of them. The sample carries under 200,000 clones, around 82% recorded once. Sequencing used PBMCs or T cells enriched from blood (not recorded which). The origin of the receptors is a man aged 55-75 years who had recovered from COVID-19. The CDR3 runs from the conserved cysteine through the conserved F or W. D genes are given only for firm matches. Only some rows state a clone size, as once, few, many or a class for expanded clones.

j_gene | v_gene | d_gene | abundance | CDR3aa | CDR3nt
TRBJ1-1 | TRBV5-1 | . | . | CASSLAGRGTEAFF | TGCGCCAGCAGCTTGGCAGGAAGGGGCACTGAAGCTTTCTTT
TRBJ2-2 | TRBV19 | TRBD1 | . | CASSIVDRENGELFF | TGTGCCAGTAGTATAGTGGACAGGGAAAACGGGGAGCTGTTTTTT
TRBJ2-7 | TRBV9 | TRBD1 | . | CASSVAGQGDYEQYF | TGTGCCAGCAGCGTCGCGGGACAGGGAGACTACGAGCAGTACTTC
TRBJ1-5 | TRBV28 | . | . | CATLVGGVQPQHF | TGTGCCACCTTGGTAGGGGGTGTTCAGCCCCAGCATTTT
TRBJ2-1 | TRBV3-1/TRBV3-2 | . | . | CASSRRGTEQFF | TGTGCCAGCAGCCGAAGGGGGACAGAGCAGTTCTTC
TRBJ2-2 | TRBV10-3 | . | . | CAISESSAGTGELFF | TGTGCCATCAGTGAGTCGAGCGCTGGGACCGGGGAGCTGTTTTTT
TRBJ1-2 | TRBV28 | . | many | CASSFRDTPNYGYTF | TGTGCCAGCAGTTTTAGGGACACCCCTAACTATGGCTACACCTTC
TRBJ2-7 | TRBV15 | . | once | CATSTYSASYEQYF | TGTGCCACCAGCACCTACAGTGCTTCCTACGAGCAGTACTTC
TRBJ1-4 | TRBV6-2/TRBV6-3 | TRBD1 | once | CASSAPGQALQKLFF | TGTGCCAGCAGTGCACCGGGACAGGCGCTCCAAAAACTGTTTTTT
TRBJ2-2 | TRBV27 | TRBD2 | once | CASSGSGLAGRMANTGELFF | TGTGCCAGCAGTGGATCAGGACTAGCGGGAAGAATGGCGAACACCGGGGAGCTGTTTTTT
TRBJ1-4 | TRBV19 | TRBD1 | . | CASTGGQDNEKLFF | TGTGCCAGTACCGGTGGACAGGACAATGAAAAACTGTTTTTT
TRBJ2-2 | TRBV7-2 | TRBD1 | . | CASSLGPLGTGVAGELFF | TGTGCCAGCAGCTTAGGCCCCTTGGGGACAGGAGTCGCCGGGGAGCTGTTTTTT
TRBJ2-2 | TRBV11-2 | . | few | CASSLLRGRTAGELFF | TGTGCCAGCAGCCTCCTAAGGGGGAGAACGGCCGGGGAGCTGTTTTTT
TRBJ1-3 | TRBV28 | . | . | CASTISDFSGNTIYF | TGTGCCAGCACTATCTCGGACTTCTCTGGAAACACCATATATTTT
TRBJ2-5 | TRBV9 | TRBD1 | . | CASSSRTGGGETQYF | TGTGCCAGCAGCTCCCGGACAGGGGGCGGCGAGACCCAGTACTTC
TRBJ1-4 | TRBV5-1 | TRBD1 | . | CASSYQGANEKLFF | TGCGCCAGCAGCTACCAGGGGGCTAATGAAAAACTGTTTTTT
TRBJ2-1 | TRBV6-5 | TRBD1 | . | CASTGQGGVEQFF | TGTGCCAGCACTGGACAGGGAGGTGTTGAGCAGTTCTTC
TRBJ1-1 | TRBV7-9 | . | . | CASSLAAVNTEAFF | TGTGCCAGCAGCTTAGCCGCAGTGAACACTGAAGCTTTCTTT
TRBJ1-6 | TRBV30 | . | . | CAWSGPSSYNSPLHF | TGTGCCTGGAGTGGCCCGAGCTCCTATAATTCACCCCTCCACTTT
TRBJ2-2 | TRBV11-3 | . | once | CASSWSFDRDTGELFF | TGTGCCAGCAGCTGGAGTTTTGACAGAGACACCGGGGAGCTGTTTTTT
TRBJ2-3 | TRBV7-9 | . | . | CASSPRGLYSTDTQYF | TGTGCCAGCAGCCCACGTGGTCTCTATAGCACAGATACGCAGTATTTT
TRBJ2-6 | TRBV5-1 | . | . | CASSLAANSGANVLTF | TGCGCCAGCAGCTTGGCCGCGAACTCTGGGGCCAACGTCCTGACTTTC
TRBJ1-3 | TRBV14 | TRBD1 | . | CASSPRDRSSGNTIYF | TGTGCCAGCAGCCCTCGGGACAGGAGCTCTGGAAACACCATATATTTT
TRBJ1-4 | TRBV7-2 | TRBD1 | . | CASSGGGQGVNEKLFF | TGTGCCAGCAGCGGGGGGGGACAGGGCGTTAATGAAAAACTGTTTTTT
TRBJ1-2 | TRBV28 | . | . | CASSFRTGSNYGYTF | TGTGCCAGCAGTTTTCGGACGGGGTCTAACTATGGCTACACCTTC
TRBJ1-3 | TRBV5-6 | . | . | CASSPKPSGNTIYF | TGTGCCAGCAGCCCGAAGCCCTCTGGAAACACCATATATTTT
TRBJ2-1 | TRBV24-1 | TRBD2 | few | CATAGTSGKTNEQFF | TGTGCCACCGCCGGGACTAGCGGGAAAACGAATGAGCAGTTCTTC
TRBJ1-1 | TRBV3-1/TRBV3-2 | . | . | CASMRTLNTEAFF | TGTGCCAGCATGCGGACTTTGAACACTGAAGCTTTCTTT
TRBJ1-1 | TRBV28 | TRBD1 | . | CALSAGGQWMNTEAFF | TGTGCCCTCAGCGCGGGGGGACAGTGGATGAACACTGAAGCTTTCTTT
TRBJ2-2 | TRBV13 | TRBD1 | . | CASSLAGGANTGELFF | TGTGCCAGCAGCTTAGCAGGGGGCGCGAACACCGGGGAGCTGTTTTTT
TRBJ2-7 | TRBV14 | . | . | CASSHGGAYEQYF | TGTGCCAGCAGCCACGGAGGGGCCTACGAGCAGTACTTC
TRBJ1-1 | TRBV18 | . | . | CASSPAGIEAFF | TGTGCCAGCTCACCAGCGGGGATTGAAGCTTTCTTT
TRBJ2-1 | TRBV5-4 | . | . | CASSLRLNPYEQFF | TGTGCCAGCAGCTTAAGACTCAACCCCTATGAGCAGTTCTTC
TRBJ2-7 | TRBV7-9 | TRBD2 | . | CASSYGTSGSEYEQYF | TGTGCCAGCAGCTACGGGACTAGCGGGAGCGAGTACGAGCAGTACTTC
TRBJ2-1 | TRBV19 | TRBD1 | . | CASRWTGGRFRNEQFF | TGTGCCAGTAGATGGACAGGGGGCCGGTTTAGAAATGAGCAGTTCTTC
TRBJ1-1 | TRBV10-3 | . | . | CATGGAHTEAFF | TGTGCCACGGGGGGGGCACACACTGAAGCTTTCTTT
TRBJ2-7 | TRBV12-5 | TRBD1 | . | CASGLAEFPDRKNYEQYF | TGTGCTAGTGGTTTGGCGGAGTTTCCGGACAGGAAGAACTACGAGCAGTACTTC
TRBJ2-1 | TRBV7-2 | TRBD2 | . | CASSSSGGSYNEQFF | TGTGCCAGCAGTTCGAGCGGGGGCTCCTACAATGAGCAGTTCTTC
TRBJ1-5 | TRBV28 | . | . | CASSLNQQPQHF | TGTGCCAGCAGTTTAAATCAACAGCCCCAGCATTTT
TRBJ1-2 | TRBV3-1/TRBV3-2 | . | . | CASSQDRKYGYTF | TGTGCCAGCAGCCAAGACAGAAAGTATGGCTACACCTTC
TRBJ2-2 | TRBV10-3 | . | . | CATYPAGATGELFF | TGTGCCACCTATCCAGCTGGGGCCACCGGGGAGCTGTTTTTT
TRBJ1-2 | TRBV7-3 | . | . | CASSLDRGDYGYTF | TGTGCCAGCAGCCTCGACAGAGGAGACTATGGCTACACCTTC
TRBJ2-1 | TRBV3-1/TRBV3-2 | TRBD2 | few | CASSHTLAGGNNEQFF | TGTGCCAGCAGCCATACTCTAGCGGGGGGTAACAATGAGCAGTTCTTC
TRBJ2-7 | TRBV5-5 | . | . | CASSSRELYEQYF | TGTGCCAGCAGCAGCCGGGAGCTCTACGAGCAGTACTTC
TRBJ2-3 | TRBV6-5 | . | . | CASSWRRTDTQYF | TGTGCCAGCTCCTGGCGGCGCACAGATACGCAGTATTTT
TRBJ1-1 | TRBV12-3/TRBV12-4 | . | . | CASSWGPEAFF | TGTGCCAGCAGTTGGGGGCCTGAAGCTTTCTTT